This is a list of T cell receptor beta chains from one sample in a study of T cell responses to AZD1222 COVID-19 vaccine. Some clones are missing from TCRdb's copy, which holds only in-frame ones; the method was immunoSEQ multiplex PCR. The sample carries tens of thousands of clones, roughly 80% recorded once. Sequencing used peripheral blood, obtained 28 days after the second AZD1222 dose. All receptors derive from an adult who received the AZD1222 COVID-19 vaccine. The conserved cysteine and the conserved F or W are not part of the CDR3 here.

TRBV6-1 ASSESHYSNTEAF
TRBV6-6 ASSYNGMGEKLF
TRBV2 ASISSIGQPQH
TRBV2 ASRGTSNSGANVLT
TRBV5-1 ASSLDGYTGELF
TRBV29-1 SVRAGRKETQY
TRBV28 ASRGNTEAF
TRBV2 ASSAVGQPNEKLF
TRBV7-2 ASSQGTGRTEAF
TRBV5-4 ASSLDPATYEQY
TRBV11-1 ASSSRASGPPYEQY
TRBV10-1 ASSLGGQGNEQY
TRBV28 ASSLSQNEQF
TRBV4-2 ASSQSGSAEQY
TRBV14 ASSQDSRRRYGYT
TRBV4-1 ASSQVDRRNQPQH
TRBV30 AWRRLISGNTIY
TRBV28 ASSSSPLNYGYT
TRBV10-3 AITRTLLSNNEQF
TRBV29-1 SVDKSGTGFWGAEAF